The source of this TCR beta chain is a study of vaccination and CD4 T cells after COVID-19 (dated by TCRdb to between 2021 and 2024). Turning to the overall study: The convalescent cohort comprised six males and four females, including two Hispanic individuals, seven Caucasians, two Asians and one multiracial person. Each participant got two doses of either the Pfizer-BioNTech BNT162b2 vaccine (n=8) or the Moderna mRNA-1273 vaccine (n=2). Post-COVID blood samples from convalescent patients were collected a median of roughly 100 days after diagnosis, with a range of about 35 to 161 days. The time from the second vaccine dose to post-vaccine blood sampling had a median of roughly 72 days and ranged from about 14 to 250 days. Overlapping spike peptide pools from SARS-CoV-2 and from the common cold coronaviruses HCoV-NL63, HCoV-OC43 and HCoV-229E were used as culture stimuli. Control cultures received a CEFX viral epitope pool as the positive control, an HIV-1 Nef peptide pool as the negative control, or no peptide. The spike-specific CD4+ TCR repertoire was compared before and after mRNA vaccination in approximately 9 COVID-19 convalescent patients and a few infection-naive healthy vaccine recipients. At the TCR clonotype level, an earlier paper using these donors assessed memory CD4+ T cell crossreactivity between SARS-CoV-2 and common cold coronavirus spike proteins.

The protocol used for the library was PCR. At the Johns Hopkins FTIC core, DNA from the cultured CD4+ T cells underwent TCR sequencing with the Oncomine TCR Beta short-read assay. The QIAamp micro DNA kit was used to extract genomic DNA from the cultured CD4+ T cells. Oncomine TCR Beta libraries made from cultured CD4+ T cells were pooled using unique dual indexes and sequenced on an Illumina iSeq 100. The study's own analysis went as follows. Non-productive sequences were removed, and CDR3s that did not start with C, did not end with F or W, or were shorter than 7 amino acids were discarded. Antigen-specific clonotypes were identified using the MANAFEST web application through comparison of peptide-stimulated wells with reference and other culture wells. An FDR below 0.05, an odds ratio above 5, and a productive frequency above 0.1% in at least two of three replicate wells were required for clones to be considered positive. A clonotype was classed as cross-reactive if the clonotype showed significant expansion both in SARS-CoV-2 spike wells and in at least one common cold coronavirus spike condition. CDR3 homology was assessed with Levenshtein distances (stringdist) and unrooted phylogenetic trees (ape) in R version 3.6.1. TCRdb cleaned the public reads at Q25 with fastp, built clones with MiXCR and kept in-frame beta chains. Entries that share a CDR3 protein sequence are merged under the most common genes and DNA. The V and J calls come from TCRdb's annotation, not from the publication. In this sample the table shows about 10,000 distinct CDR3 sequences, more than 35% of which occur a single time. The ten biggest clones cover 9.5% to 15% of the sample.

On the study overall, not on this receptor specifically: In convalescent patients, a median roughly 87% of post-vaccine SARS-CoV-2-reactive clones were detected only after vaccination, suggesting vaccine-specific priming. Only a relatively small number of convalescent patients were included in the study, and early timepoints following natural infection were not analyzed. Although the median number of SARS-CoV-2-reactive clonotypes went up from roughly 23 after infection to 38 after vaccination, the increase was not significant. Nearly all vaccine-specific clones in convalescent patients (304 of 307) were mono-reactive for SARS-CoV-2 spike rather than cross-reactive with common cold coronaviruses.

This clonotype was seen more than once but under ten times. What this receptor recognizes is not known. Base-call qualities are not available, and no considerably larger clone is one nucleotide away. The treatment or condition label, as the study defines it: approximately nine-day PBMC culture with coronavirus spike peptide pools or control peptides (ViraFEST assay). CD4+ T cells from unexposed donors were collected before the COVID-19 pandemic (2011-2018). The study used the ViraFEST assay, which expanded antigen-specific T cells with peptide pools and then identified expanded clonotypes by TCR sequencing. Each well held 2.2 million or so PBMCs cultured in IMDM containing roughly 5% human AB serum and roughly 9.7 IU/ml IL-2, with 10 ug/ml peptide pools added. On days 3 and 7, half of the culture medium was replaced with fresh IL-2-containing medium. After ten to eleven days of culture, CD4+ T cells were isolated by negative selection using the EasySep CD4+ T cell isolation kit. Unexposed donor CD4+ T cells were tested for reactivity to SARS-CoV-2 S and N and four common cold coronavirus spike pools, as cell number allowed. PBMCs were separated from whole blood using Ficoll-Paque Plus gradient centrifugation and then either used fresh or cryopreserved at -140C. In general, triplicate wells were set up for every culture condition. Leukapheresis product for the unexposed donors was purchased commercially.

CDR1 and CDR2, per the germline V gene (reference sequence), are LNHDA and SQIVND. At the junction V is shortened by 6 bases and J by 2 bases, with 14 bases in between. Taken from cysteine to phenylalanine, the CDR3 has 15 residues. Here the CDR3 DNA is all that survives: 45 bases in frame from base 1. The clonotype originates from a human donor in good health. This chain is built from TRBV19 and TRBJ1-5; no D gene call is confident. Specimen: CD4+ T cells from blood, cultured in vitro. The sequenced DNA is TGTGCCAGTAGCGAACGGGCTTCGGGCAATCAGCCCCAGCATTTT. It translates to CASSERASGNQPQHF.